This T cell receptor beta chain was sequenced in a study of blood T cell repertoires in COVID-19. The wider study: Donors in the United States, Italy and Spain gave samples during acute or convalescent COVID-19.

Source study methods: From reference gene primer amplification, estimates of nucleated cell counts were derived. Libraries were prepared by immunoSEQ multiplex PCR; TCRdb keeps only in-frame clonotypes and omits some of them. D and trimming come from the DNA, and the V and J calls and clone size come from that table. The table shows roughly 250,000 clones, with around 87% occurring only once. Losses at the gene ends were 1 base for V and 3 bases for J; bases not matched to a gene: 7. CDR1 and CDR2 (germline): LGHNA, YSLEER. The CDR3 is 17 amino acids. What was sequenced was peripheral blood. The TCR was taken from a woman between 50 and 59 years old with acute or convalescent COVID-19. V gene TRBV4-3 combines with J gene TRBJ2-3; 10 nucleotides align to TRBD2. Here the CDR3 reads CASSQVVPSGRTDTQYF. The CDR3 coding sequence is TGCGCCAGCAGCCAAGTTGTCCCTAGCGGGAGAACAGATACGCAGTATTTT.